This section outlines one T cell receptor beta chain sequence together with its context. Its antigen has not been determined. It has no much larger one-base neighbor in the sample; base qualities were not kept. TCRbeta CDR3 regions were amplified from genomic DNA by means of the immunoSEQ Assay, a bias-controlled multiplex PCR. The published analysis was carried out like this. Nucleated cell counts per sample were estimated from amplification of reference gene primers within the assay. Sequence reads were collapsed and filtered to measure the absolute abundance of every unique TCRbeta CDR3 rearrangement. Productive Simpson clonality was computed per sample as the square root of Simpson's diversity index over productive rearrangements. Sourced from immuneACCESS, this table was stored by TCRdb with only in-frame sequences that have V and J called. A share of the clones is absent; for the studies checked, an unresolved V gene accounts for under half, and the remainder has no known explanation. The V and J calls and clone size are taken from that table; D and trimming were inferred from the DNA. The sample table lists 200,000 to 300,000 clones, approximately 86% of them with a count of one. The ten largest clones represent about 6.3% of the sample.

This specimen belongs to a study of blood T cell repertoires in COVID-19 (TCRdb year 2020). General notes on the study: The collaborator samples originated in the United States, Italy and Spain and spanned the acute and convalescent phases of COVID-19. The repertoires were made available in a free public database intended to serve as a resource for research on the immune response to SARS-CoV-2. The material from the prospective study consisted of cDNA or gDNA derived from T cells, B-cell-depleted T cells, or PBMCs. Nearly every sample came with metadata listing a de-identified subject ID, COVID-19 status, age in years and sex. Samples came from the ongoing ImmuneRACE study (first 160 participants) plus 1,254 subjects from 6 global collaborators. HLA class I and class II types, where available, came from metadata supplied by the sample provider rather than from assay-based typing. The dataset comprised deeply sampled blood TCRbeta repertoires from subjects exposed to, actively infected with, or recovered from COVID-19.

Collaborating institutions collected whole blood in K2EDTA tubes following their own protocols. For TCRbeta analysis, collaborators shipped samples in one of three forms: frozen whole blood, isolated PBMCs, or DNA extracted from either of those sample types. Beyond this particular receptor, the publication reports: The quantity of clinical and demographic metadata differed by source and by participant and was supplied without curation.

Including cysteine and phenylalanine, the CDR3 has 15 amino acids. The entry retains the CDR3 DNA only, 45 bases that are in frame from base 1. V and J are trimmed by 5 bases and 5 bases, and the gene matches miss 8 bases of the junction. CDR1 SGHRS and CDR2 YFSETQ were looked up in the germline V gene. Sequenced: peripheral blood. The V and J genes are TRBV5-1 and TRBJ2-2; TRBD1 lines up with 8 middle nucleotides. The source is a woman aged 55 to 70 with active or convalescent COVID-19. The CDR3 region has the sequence CASRLTGARTGELFF. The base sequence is TGCGCCAGCAGACTGACAGGGGCGAGGACCGGGGAGCTGTTTTTT.